The 24 T cell receptor beta chains below all came from one sample that was sequenced in a study of T cell repertoires in ileal Crohn's disease. TCRdb keeps only in-frame clones here, not all; method: immunoSEQ multiplex PCR. Among 5,000 to 6,500 clones listed, approximately 80% were seen once. Sequences were obtained from ileal tissue. These receptors originate from an adult with Crohn's disease.

Note on this clone: Mismatch with germline at one junction end may stem from a read error. The J gene is TRBJ2-3, the V gene TRBV7-7; D is undetermined. This CDR3 comprises 14 residues. In germline, CDR1 is SSHAT, CDR2 FNYEAQ (reference sequence). CDR3 DNA sequence: TGTGCTAGCAGCTCACATTCTCCGGGAGATACGCAGTATTTT. Translating it yields CASSSHSPGDTQYF.

The V gene is TRBV11-2, the J gene TRBJ2-7; TRBD1 matches 7 bases. Per germline, CDR1 SGHAT and CDR2 FQNNGV. The CDR3 covers 14 residues. Trimming removed 5 bases from V and 4 bases from J; junction bases left unmatched: 8. CDR3 DNA sequence: TGTGCCAGCAGCCCCCGACAGGGTTCGTACGAGCAGTACTTC. It translates to CASSPRQGSYEQYF.

This clone has only one observation. The rearrangement joins TRBV20-1 to TRBJ2-7, with D uncertain. The V end lost 2 bases, the J end lost 7 bases, and 9 bases lay between the germline ends. The CDR3 runs 11 residues. The V gene's germline CDR1 is DFQATT and CDR2 SNEGSKA (reference sequence). CDR3 sequence reads: CSARTGGEQYF. The CDR3, as DNA: TGCAGTGCTAGAACTGGTGGTGAGCAGTACTTC.

The chain couples TRBV5-6 to TRBJ2-1; 7 positions match TRBD2. The germline V gene has CDR1 SGHDT and CDR2 YYEEEE. After removal of 6 bases from V and 2 bases from J, the junction contained 5 bases not matched to a gene. This CDR3 has 14 residues. The CDR3 region is CASIQRGTYNEQFF. The CDR3 DNA follows: TGTGCCAGCATCCAGCGGGGTACCTACAATGAGCAGTTCTTC.

In this sample, this clone turned up once. The chain uses TRBV5-4 and TRBJ2-2; 8 positions match TRBD2. Germline assignment: CDR1 SGHNT and CDR2 YYREEE (reference sequence). This CDR3 comprises 16 residues. The V gene end was trimmed by 3 bases and the J gene end by 0 bases; junction bases not matched to a gene: 4. The CDR3 region has the DNA TGTGCCAGCAGCTCCCAAGCGGGGGCGAACACCGGGGAGCTGTTTTTT. Its protein is CASSSQAGANTGELFF.

The V and J genes are TRBV6-5 and TRBJ2-2, with D unresolved. Germline CDR1 and CDR2: MNHEY and SVGAGI. Trimming removed 6 bases from V and 5 bases from J, with 7 bases in between. The CDR3 has 12 residues. Written as DNA, the CDR3 is TGTGCCAGCAGACCGCAGACCGGGGAGCTGTTTTTT. Amino acid sequence: CASRPQTGELFF.

This clone was detected a few times. The chain combines TRBV5-1 with TRBJ2-1, with D possibly TRBD1 on 5 matching bases. Germline CDR1 SGHRS, CDR2 YFSETQ. The CDR3 contains 15 residues. V was clipped by 0 bases and J by 12 bases, with 19 bases between them. CDR3 bases: TGCGCCAGCAGCTTGGGATCAGACCTACAGGTGGGGCAGTTCTTC. Translation gives CASSLGSDLQVGQFF.

V gene TRBV30 combines with J gene TRBJ2-3, with 11 bases identical to TRBD2. The ends lost 4 bases at V and 7 bases at J; junction bases unmatched: 10. The germline CDR1 and CDR2 sequences are GTSNPN and SVGIG (reference sequence). CDR3 length: 15 amino acids. The CDR3 region has the DNA TGTGCCTGGAAGGGGCTAGCGGGGGGCGGGTATACGCAGTATTTT. It is translated as CAWKGLAGGGYTQYF.

J is TRBJ2-2 and V is TRBV19; TRBD1 agrees at 8 bases. Germline values: CDR1 LNHDA, CDR2 SQIVND (reference sequence). With V trimmed by 7 bases and J by 7 bases, 8 bases remained unmatched. The CDR3 is 14 amino acids. CDR3 in DNA: TGTGCCAGTATTCCGACAGGGGTTGTCGGGGAGCTGTTTTTT. It yields the protein CASIPTGVVGELFF.

The chain couples TRBV9 to TRBJ2-3; D remains ambiguous. Per the germline V gene, CDR1 is SGDLS and CDR2 is YYNGEE. Trimming left V 3 bases short and J 3 bases short, with 14 bases between. The CDR3 runs to 15 residues. The CDR3: CASSAGSRKTDTQYF. DNA of the CDR3: TGTGCCAGCAGCGCAGGTAGTAGGAAAACAGATACGCAGTATTTT.

The J gene is TRBJ2-1, the V gene TRBV18, with 9 bases lining up with TRBD2. The CDR3 runs to 16 residues. Trimming removed 5 bases from V and 6 bases from J; junction bases left unmatched: 11. Germline values: CDR1 KGHSH, CDR2 LQKENI. In DNA, the CDR3 is TGTGCCAGCTCATCATCCGGGACTAGCCGAACCAATGAGCAGTTCTTC. It is translated as CASSSSGTSRTNEQFF.

V is TRBV6-5 and J is TRBJ1-4; TRBD1 might be the D (6 bases). Per the germline V gene, CDR1 is MNHEY and CDR2 is SVGAGI. V lost 6 bases, J lost 4 bases, and 12 bases lay in between. The CDR3 sequence is 14 residues long. The CDR3 nucleotides read TGTGCCAGCAGCCGGACAGCGAGTAATGAAAAACTGTTTTTT. Residues: CASSRTASNEKLFF.

The chain recombines TRBV19 with TRBJ1-2; 11 positions agree with TRBD1. Trimming removed 3 bases from V and 5 bases from J; junction bases left unmatched: 11. Germline loops: CDR1 LNHDA, CDR2 SQIVND (reference sequence). This CDR3 region has 17 residues. CDR3 sequence reads: CASSIKSSGTGGYGYTF. In DNA, the CDR3 is TGTGCCAGTAGTATCAAGTCATCCGGGACAGGGGGGTATGGCTACACCTTC.

The genes are TRBV19 and TRBJ2-6; 7 nucleotides line up with TRBD1. CDR3 length: 20 amino acids. V shed 5 bases and J 0 bases; nucleotides not matched to a gene: 16. The V gene's germline CDR1 is LNHDA and CDR2 SQIVND (reference sequence). The CDR3 nucleotides read TGTGCCAGTAGTCCGGTAGCCAGCAGGGGGACCTTCTCTGGGGCCAACGTCCTGACTTTC. This codes for CASSPVASRGTFSGANVLTF. Supplemented by reference TRBV19 and TRBJ2-6, the full variable domain reads DGGITQSPKYLFRKEGQNVTLSCEQNLNHDAMYWYRQDPGQGLRLIYYSQIVNDFQKGDIAEGYSVSREKKESFPLTVTSAQKNPTAFYLCASSPVASRGTFSGANVLTFGAGSRLTVL.

This chain uses TRBV9 with TRBJ2-5, with D uncertain. Germline-derived CDR1 and CDR2 are SGDLS and YYNGEE. This CDR3 contains 13 residues. V was shortened by 3 bases and J by 7 bases, with 13 bases between the two germline ends. This chain's CDR3 is CASSASRRGTQYF. The CDR3, as DNA: TGTGCCAGCAGCGCCAGTCGGAGAGGGACCCAGTACTTC.

The rearrangement joins TRBV4-1 to TRBJ2-3, with D possibly matching TRBD2 (6 bases). The CDR3 length is 15 residues. Trimming stripped 0 bases from V and 3 bases from J, with 10 bases between. Germline lookup yields CDR1 MGHRA and CDR2 YSYEKL. Written as DNA, the CDR3 is TGCGCCAGCAGCCAAGAGGGGGGTGAAACAGATACGCAGTATTTT. Its protein is CASSQEGGETDTQYF.

V is TRBV2 and J is TRBJ2-7; possible D gene TRBD2, 5 bases. Germline CDR1 reads SNHLY; CDR2 reads FYNNEI. The CDR3 is 11 residues long. Trimming removed 8 bases from V and 4 bases from J, with 9 bases in between. CDR3 loop: CASRGFYEQYF. The CDR3, as DNA: TGTGCCAGCCGAGGGTTTTACGAGCAGTACTTC.

The chain has TRBV5-4 and TRBJ2-3, with TRBD1 matching over 9 bases. Germline CDR1 SGHNT, CDR2 YYREEE (reference sequence). V lost 1 base, J lost 4 bases, and 7 bases stayed unmatched. CDR3 length: 16 residues. The CDR3 bases are TGTGCCAGCAGCTTGCGTGCGACAGGGGGTTCAGATACGCAGTATTTT. Protein sequence: CASSLRATGGSDTQYF.

The CDR3 nucleotides read TGTGCCAGCAGAAATTCCGGGACAGGGGCCTACGAGCAGTACTTC. Protein sequence: CASRNSGTGAYEQYF. The chain uses TRBV7-9 and TRBJ2-7; 10 bases fit TRBD1. This CDR3 comprises 15 residues. The J segment lost 2 bases and the V segment lost 6 bases, leaving 7 bases of the junction unmatched. Looked up from germline, CDR1 is SEHNR and CDR2 is FQNEAQ (reference sequence). The whole variable domain, filled in from reference TRBV7-9 and TRBJ2-7, reads DTGVSQNPRHKITKRGQNVTFRCDPISEHNRLYWYRQTLGQGPEFLTYFQNEAQLEKSRLLSDRFSAERPKGSFSTLEIQRTEQGDSAMYLCASRNSGTGAYEQYFGPGTRLTVT.

The V gene is TRBV7-9, the J gene TRBJ1-2; possible D gene TRBD1, 5 bases. This CDR3 has 16 amino acids. Germline V gene lookup returns CDR1 SEHNR and CDR2 FQNEAQ (reference sequence). V lost 0 bases to trimming and J lost 7 bases, with 18 bases between them. CDR3 residues: CASSLAAGLYQGGYTF. The CDR3 nucleotides read TGTGCCAGCAGCTTAGCCGCGGGACTCTATCAGGGTGGCTACACCTTC.

In its sample, this clone was seen a few times. This chain connects TRBV11-2 to TRBJ1-3; D not resolved. This CDR3 region has 14 residues. In germline, CDR1 is SGHAT, CDR2 FQNNGV. V was trimmed by 5 bases and J by 0 bases, leaving 8 bases between them. DNA for the CDR3: TGTGCCAGCAGCCCGTATAACTCTGGAAACACCATATATTTT. Residues: CASSPYNSGNTIYF.

The chain joins TRBV19 to TRBJ2-5; a weak D match, TRBD2 (5 bases). CDR1 is LNHDA, CDR2 SQIVND, per germline (reference sequence). V dropped 5 bases and J dropped 2 bases, with 6 bases sitting between them. CDR3 length equals 12 residues. This CDR3 is CASSRGQETQYF. Here the CDR3 DNA reads TGTGCCAGTAGTCGCGGGCAAGAGACCCAGTACTTC.

This clone has a handful of counts. The V call is TRBV6-5, the J call TRBJ1-4, with 7 bases aligning to TRBD1. The CDR3 totals 16 residues. V was pared by 0 bases and J by 8 bases, with 9 bases of the junction left unmatched. Germline V gene sequence: CDR1 MNHEY, CDR2 SVGAGI. For the CDR3, the DNA is TGTGCCAGCAGTTACTCTGGGGGCAGGGGGAGGGAAAAACTGTTTTTT. Encoded protein: CASSYSGGRGREKLFF.

This chain joins TRBV10-2 and TRBJ1-5; D gene ambiguous. Germline V gives CDR1 WSHSY, CDR2 SAAADI. V was cut by 1 base and J by 4 bases, with 8 bases left in between. The CDR3 runs to 14 residues. The CDR3, as DNA: TGCGCCAGCAGTGAGTACGGGGTTAATCAGCCCCAGCATTTT. Its protein product is CASSEYGVNQPQHF.